This TCR beta chain was observed in a study of identifying expanded T cells in peripheral blood. This clone was detected only once. Its antigen remains unknown. Regarding the study as a whole: Clone count variance between roughly 2-week samples rose with total template count. Differentially abundant clones: around 1.2 between replicates, roughly 16 at two to three weeks, roughly 18 at four.

Germline loops: CDR1 SNHLY, CDR2 FYNNEI. This CDR3 has 15 amino acids. V gave up 8 bases and J gave up 0 bases, with 14 bases separating them. Method: immunoSEQ multiplex PCR; TCRdb's copy keeps in-frame clones and lacks some. This sample has some 95,000 clones, with around 90% found just once. The sequence came from a person between 18 and 75 years old in good health. Sequencing used blood. The rearrangement links TRBV2 to TRBJ1-5; no clear D gene. The CDR3 DNA follows: TGTGCCAGCCGTAACGGAGATCATAGCAATCAGCCCCAGCATTTT. Amino acids: CASRNGDHSNQPQHF.